This entry is about one TCR beta chain. Its antigen remains unidentified. No base-level quality is on record; no much larger clone is a single base apart. This entry belongs to a study of blood T cell repertoires in COVID-19 (dated by TCRdb to between 2020 and 2021). With regard to the full study: Samples covering the acute and convalescent phases of COVID-19 were provided by collaborators in the United States, Italy and Spain. The prospective study material was composed of cDNA or gDNA derived from T cells, B-cell-depleted T cells, or PBMCs. The samples were drawn from two sources: the first 160 participants of the ongoing ImmuneRACE study, and 950 to 1,500 subjects contributed by 6 global collaborators. Where available, HLA class I and class II types were obtained from metadata supplied by the sample provider rather than from assay-based typing. The repertoires were released in a freely available public database intended as a resource for research on the immune response to SARS-CoV-2. A de-identified subject ID, COVID-19 status, age in years and sex were almost always included in the sample metadata. Deeply sampled blood TCRbeta repertoires from subjects exposed to, actively infected with, or recovered from COVID-19 were included in the dataset. What the work shows at the level of the full study, not this receptor alone: How much clinical and demographic metadata was included differed by source and by participant, and the metadata was provided uncurated.

Participants in the prospective study were enrolled through a virtual design, were aged 18 to 89 years, and lived in 24 United States geographic areas. Cohort assignment in the prospective study relied on participant-reported clinical history from a screening survey and a study questionnaire. Recovered participants in ImmuneRACE Cohort 3 were defined as having two consecutive negative NP/OP PCR tests, clearance from a healthcare professional, or resolution of symptoms. Each participant in the prospective study had whole blood, serum and a nasopharyngeal or oropharyngeal swab collected by mobile phlebotomists. Over an approximately two-month period, participants in the prospective study had the option of providing additional blood draws and questionnaires. Before DNA extraction, prospective study blood samples were shipped either frozen or at room temperature. The CDR3 spans 16 residues, from the cysteine through the phenylalanine. Left in the record is the CDR3 DNA by itself, 48 bases read in frame from the first base. Relative to germline, V is 4 bases shorter and J is 3 bases shorter, with 15 bases between their ends. In the germline V gene, CDR1 corresponds to MNHEY and CDR2 to SVGAGI.

TCRbeta CDR3 regions were amplified from genomic DNA by means of the immunoSEQ Assay, a bias-controlled multiplex PCR. In the original analysis: Nucleated cell counts per sample were estimated from amplification of reference gene primers within the assay. Sequence reads were collapsed and filtered to measure the absolute abundance of every unique TCRbeta CDR3 rearrangement. For each sample, productive Simpson clonality was calculated as the square root of Simpson's diversity index over productive rearrangements. TCRdb took over this immuneACCESS table, retaining in-frame rearrangements with V and J assigned. Such tables are incomplete; in checked studies, under half of the missing clones stem from an unresolved V gene, and the remainder is unexplained. V, J and clone size reflect that table, while D and trimming were determined from the DNA. The sample includes roughly 290,000 clones, with under 90% observed a single time. The biggest ten clones account for about 1.7% of the sample.

The receptor was derived from a woman in her thirties or forties who had recovered from COVID-19. This chain is built from TRBV6-5 and TRBJ1-4; a tentative D call is TRBD1 (6 bases match). Material: PBMCs or T cells enriched from blood (not recorded which). The nucleotides are TGTGCCAGCAGTTCCGCTGGGGCAGGGGCTAATGAAAAACTGTTTTTT. Its translation reads: CASSSAGAGANEKLFF.